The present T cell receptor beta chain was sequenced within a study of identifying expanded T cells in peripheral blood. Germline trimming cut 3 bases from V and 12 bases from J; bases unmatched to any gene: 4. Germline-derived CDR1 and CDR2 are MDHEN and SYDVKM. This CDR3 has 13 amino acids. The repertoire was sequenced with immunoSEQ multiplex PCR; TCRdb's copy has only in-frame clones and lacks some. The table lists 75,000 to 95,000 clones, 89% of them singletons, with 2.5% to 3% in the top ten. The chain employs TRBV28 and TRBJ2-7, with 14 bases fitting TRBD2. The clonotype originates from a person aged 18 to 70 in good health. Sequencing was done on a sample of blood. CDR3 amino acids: CASSFWTSGRWYF. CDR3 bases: TGTGCCAGCAGTTTCTGGACTAGCGGGAGGTGGTACTTC.